This T cell receptor (beta chain) was retrieved from a study of blood T cell repertoires in COVID-19. Across the whole study: From the United States, Italy and Spain came samples of acute and convalescent COVID-19.

The CDR3 sequence is 15 residues long. The V end was cut by 1 base, the J end by 2 bases, with 11 bases between. Looked up from germline, CDR1 is LGHNA and CDR2 is YSLEER. In the study's own analysis: For nucleated cells, counts were estimated from reference gene primer amplification. Libraries were prepared by immunoSEQ multiplex PCR; TCRdb keeps only in-frame clonotypes and omits some of them. V, J and clone size are those of that table, while D and trimming were read from the DNA. In the table there are 150,000 or so clones, just under 85% of which are singletons. The sample consisted of peripheral blood. The V gene is TRBV4-3, the J gene TRBJ1-2; maybe TRBD1 (6 bases). The sequence was obtained from a man aged 35-49 years who had recovered from COVID-19. The CDR3 sequence is CASSQGPGQNYGYTF. CDR3 nucleotides: TGCGCCAGCAGCCAAGGCCCCGGACAGAACTATGGCTACACCTTC.